The 32 T cell receptor beta chains listed next were all sequenced from one sample in a study of neoadjuvant anti-PD-1 for oral cavity cancer. TCRdb's table, derived via immunoSEQ multiplex PCR, lists solely in-frame clones and lacks some. Altogether about 12,000 clones are present, about 65% being singletons, with the ten largest covering around 2%. Sequences were derived from PBMCs, sampled before nivolumab (anti-PD-1) treatment. These receptors all stem from a person aged 35-79 years with oral cavity squamous cell carcinoma.

The V call is TRBV10-3, the J call TRBJ2-3; 7 positions agree with TRBD1. Trimming at V came to 7 bases and at J to 1 base, leaving 2 bases not matched to a gene. Germline CDR1 is ENHRY and CDR2 is SYGVKD. The CDR3 contains 13 residues. Written as DNA, the CDR3 is TGTGCCATCAAAGGGACAGGCACAGATACGCAGTATTTT. It encodes CAIKGTGTDTQYF.

The chain uses TRBV6-1 and TRBJ2-7, with 7 bases matching TRBD2. There are 13 residues in the CDR3. After removal of 7 bases from V and 4 bases from J, the junction contained 7 bases not matched to a gene. CDR1 MNHNS and CDR2 SASEGT come from the germline V gene. CDR3 DNA: TGTGCCAGCACGCGGGGGTTTAATTACGAGCAGTACTTC. Amino acids: CASTRGFNYEQYF.

This chain connects TRBV11-2 to TRBJ2-1, with 11 nucleotides matching TRBD2. Trimming removed 5 bases from V and 7 bases from J; junction bases left unmatched: 13. This CDR3 has 17 residues. Germline lookup yields CDR1 SGHAT and CDR2 FQNNGV. The CDR3 is CASSIKVAGGPQNEQFF. CDR3 DNA sequence: TGTGCCAGCAGCATTAAAGTAGCGGGAGGGCCTCAGAATGAGCAGTTCTTC.

The chain combines TRBV5-1 with TRBJ1-5; possibly TRBD1 for D (5 bases). This CDR3 spans 14 amino acids. Germline lookup yields CDR1 SGHRS and CDR2 YFSETQ. The V gene lost 4 bases and the J gene lost 2 bases, with 10 bases spanning the gap. CDR3 DNA: TGCGCCAGCAGCGACAGCGGTGGCAATCAGCCCCAGCATTTT. Translating gives CASSDSGGNQPQHF.

This chain joins TRBV12-5 and TRBJ2-3; D gene unclear. With 1 base removed from V and 0 bases from J, the gap between germline ends came to 8 bases. The CDR3 covers 15 residues. Germline assignment: CDR1 LGHNT and CDR2 FRNRAP. The CDR3 DNA is TGTGCTAGTGGTTTGGGGTCAGCTAGCACAGATACGCAGTATTTT. This sequence encodes CASGLGSASTDTQYF.

V usage is TRBV6-4 and J usage is TRBJ2-3, with D perhaps TRBD2 (5 bases). V was clipped by 2 bases and J by 5 bases, with 17 bases between them. The CDR3 covers 16 residues. The V gene's germline CDR1 is MRHNA and CDR2 SNTAGT. CDR3 coding DNA: TGTGCCAGCAGTGACCTAGAGCGGCTACGGGAAGATACGCAGTATTTT. Protein product: CASSDLERLREDTQYF.

The chain combines TRBV5-1 with TRBJ2-1, with TRBD1 as a possible D gene (7 bases). CDR3 length: 15 amino acids. V was cut by 4 bases and J by 6 bases, with 17 bases left in between. CDR1 is SGHRS and CDR2 is YFSETQ in the germline V gene. In DNA form, the CDR3 reads TGCGCCAGCAGCCTAATGGCTCAGGGGGGCAATGAGCAGTTCTTC. This sequence encodes CASSLMAQGGNEQFF.

This clone has just one count. The chain uses TRBV29-1 and TRBJ2-7; perhaps D is TRBD1 or TRBD2 (5 bases each). This CDR3 spans 12 amino acids. The V and J ends lost 6 bases and 5 bases respectively, with 14 bases between them. CDR1 and CDR2 from the germline V gene are SQVTM and ANQGSEA. CDR3 bases: TGCAGCGTAATTAAAGGGACCCACGAGCAGTACTTC. Translated, it gives CSVIKGTHEQYF.

V is TRBV5-1 and J is TRBJ1-1; TRBD1 agrees at 7 bases. Losses at the gene ends were 2 bases for V and 5 bases for J; bases not matched to a gene: 9. The CDR3 runs 15 residues. Germline lookup yields CDR1 SGHRS and CDR2 YFSETQ. CDR3 sequence reads: CASSLNQGGMTEAFF. The CDR3 region has the DNA TGCGCCAGCAGCTTAAATCAGGGGGGTATGACTGAAGCTTTCTTT.

CDR3 DNA sequence: TGTGCCAGCAGTTCTCTCGGCACTGAAGCTTTCTTT. This translates into CASSSLGTEAFF. This rearrangement joins TRBV6-1 to TRBJ1-1, with D uncertain. Trimming cost V 5 bases and J 4 bases, with 8 bases left between them. In germline, CDR1 is MNHNS, CDR2 SASEGT. This CDR3 spans 12 amino acids.

The V gene is TRBV7-8, the J gene TRBJ1-1; TRBD1 matches 9 bases. After removal of 2 bases from V and 4 bases from J, the junction contained 5 bases not matched to a gene. Per the germline V gene, CDR1 is SGHVS and CDR2 is FQNEAQ. This CDR3 has 15 residues. The CDR3 loop is CASSLQGQGLTEAFF. The DNA for the CDR3 is TGTGCCAGCAGCTTACAAGGACAGGGGCTCACTGAAGCTTTCTTT.

The chain has TRBV19 and TRBJ2-1; TRBD1 matches 10 bases. Per germline, CDR1 LNHDA and CDR2 SQIVND (reference sequence). CDR3 length: 15 residues. Losses at the gene ends were 5 bases for V and 5 bases for J; bases not matched to a gene: 6. Here the CDR3 DNA reads TGTGCCAGTAGTGCCGGGACAGGGGTCAACAATGAGCAGTTCTTC. As protein: CASSAGTGVNNEQFF.

The CDR3 spells CASSERASRTDTQYF. The CDR3 region has the DNA TGTGCCAGCAGCGAGAGGGCTAGCCGCACAGATACGCAGTATTTT. The chain has TRBV7-9 and TRBJ2-3; maybe TRBD2 (5 bases). The CDR3 sequence is 15 residues long. Germline-derived CDR1 and CDR2 are SEHNR and FQNEAQ (reference sequence). V lost 5 bases, J lost 1 base, and 13 bases lay in between.

The genes are TRBV18 and TRBJ2-7; TRBD1 might be the D (5 bases). The V and J ends lost 3 bases and 5 bases respectively, with 17 bases between them. CDR1 is KGHSH and CDR2 is LQKENI in the germline V gene. The CDR3 has 15 residues. The CDR3 DNA follows: TGTGCCAGCTCACCCCTCGGCAGGGTAGGCGACGAGCAGTACTTC. It codes for CASSPLGRVGDEQYF.

The chain carries TRBV7-9 and TRBJ1-4; the D gene is possibly TRBD1 (5 bases). Germline V gene sequence: CDR1 SEHNR, CDR2 FQNEAQ (reference sequence). V was pared by 6 bases and J by 8 bases, with 22 bases between. The CDR3 extends over 16 amino acids. The CDR3 protein is CASSRSLREDNEKLFF. CDR3 in DNA: TGTGCCAGCAGTCGATCCCTCAGGGAGGATAACGAAAAACTGTTTTTT.

CDR3 sequence: CASSSLGTSVQETQYF. Written as DNA, the CDR3 is TGTGCCAGCAGCTCCCTAGGGACTAGCGTACAAGAGACCCAGTACTTC. V is TRBV5-8 and J is TRBJ2-5, with 10 bases that match TRBD2. The junction had 7 bases not matched to a gene; V was cut back by 3 bases and J by 2 bases. Germline V gene lookup returns CDR1 SGHTS and CDR2 YDEGEE. The CDR3 spans 16 residues.

The table lists this clone with a few counts. The gene calls are TRBV2 and TRBJ2-7; 9 nucleotides line up with TRBD2. The V and J ends lost 6 bases and 4 bases, in that order; junction bases with no gene match: 1. The CDR3 contains 12 residues. Germline V CDR1 and CDR2: SNHLY, FYNNEI. In DNA, the CDR3 is TGTGCCAGCAGGACTAGCGGATACGAGCAGTACTTC. It specifies CASRTSGYEQYF.

The CDR3 bases are TGTGCCAGCTCGTTTAGCTCCTACAATGAGCAGTTCTTC. It translates to CASSFSSYNEQFF. This chain connects TRBV6-4 to TRBJ2-1; no firm D call. Germline V gene lookup returns CDR1 MRHNA and CDR2 SNTAGT. The ends were cut back, 8 bases at V and 0 bases at J, with 8 bases in the middle. The CDR3 contains 13 residues.

The rearrangement joins TRBV5-5 to TRBJ1-1; D perhaps matches TRBD1 (5 bases). This CDR3 region has 12 residues. V dropped 4 bases and J dropped 7 bases, with 11 bases sitting between them. Germline V gene lookup returns CDR1 SGHKS and CDR2 YYEKEE (reference sequence). The CDR3 bases are TGTGCCAGCAGCGGAGAGGGGATTGAAGCTTTCTTT. Its translation: CASSGEGIEAFF.

The chain uses TRBV28 and TRBJ1-6; no reliable D call. The germline V and J ends were trimmed by 0 bases and 7 bases, with 10 bases remaining between them. This CDR3 spans 15 amino acids. The germline V gene has CDR1 MDHEN and CDR2 SYDVKM. The CDR3 DNA is TGTGCCAGCAGTTTATGGAGTCAGCGGAATTCACCCCTCCACTTT. Residues: CASSLWSQRNSPLHF.

This chain connects TRBV10-3 to TRBJ2-1, with 7 bases aligning to TRBD2. CDR3 length: 15 amino acids. CDR1 and CDR2 from the germline V gene are ENHRY and SYGVKD. The ends lost 7 bases at V and 0 bases at J; junction bases unmatched: 6. The CDR3 bases are TGTGCCATCAAGGGAGGGCTAAACTCCTACAATGAGCAGTTCTTC. Translated: CAIKGGLNSYNEQFF.

This chain joins TRBV6-1 and TRBJ1-3; D is perhaps TRBD1 (6 bases). Germline V CDR1 and CDR2: MNHNS, SASEGT. Deletions cut 11 bases from V and 0 bases from J, with 14 bases between. The CDR3 is made up of 14 amino acids. The CDR3 spells CAVGGVSSGNTIYF. The CDR3 region has the DNA TGTGCCGTAGGGGGGGTTAGCTCTGGAAACACCATATATTTT.

The chain joins TRBV7-9 to TRBJ2-1, with D possibly matching TRBD2 (6 bases). Germline CDR1 and CDR2: SEHNR and FQNEAQ (reference sequence). The CDR3 has 14 amino acids. V gave up 8 bases and J gave up 2 bases, with 13 bases separating them. CDR3: CASGYSGAYNEQFF. The CDR3 DNA reads as TGTGCCAGCGGGTATAGCGGCGCCTACAATGAGCAGTTCTTC.

This clone was seen more than once but under ten times. The chain recombines TRBV9 with TRBJ1-5; D is unresolved. CDR1 and CDR2 (germline): SGDLS, YYNGEE. V was trimmed by 2 bases and J by 3 bases, leaving 9 bases between them. This CDR3 is 14 amino acids long. CDR3 sequence reads: CASSVGGPNQPQHF. In nucleotides, the CDR3 is TGTGCCAGCAGCGTCGGTGGCCCCAATCAGCCCCAGCATTTT.

In its sample, this clone was seen a few times. The chain employs TRBV5-1 and TRBJ1-5; D might be TRBD1 (6 bases). The CDR3 spans 15 residues. The V gene lost 0 bases and the J gene lost 6 bases, with 13 bases spanning the gap. The germline V gene encodes CDR1 SGHRS and CDR2 YFSETQ. The CDR3 nucleotides read TGCGCCAGCAGCTTGGACGGACAGCTTGGTCAGCCCCAGCATTTT. Translating gives CASSLDGQLGQPQHF.

This clone occurred once. The chain joins TRBV14 to TRBJ2-2; 7 nucleotides agree with TRBD1. The CDR3 has 14 amino acids. The germline V gene encodes CDR1 SGHDN and CDR2 FVKESK. Unmatched junction bases numbered 5, after V lost 4 bases and J lost 6 bases. The CDR3 DNA follows: TGTGCCAGCAGCCTCGACAGGGCGGCCGGGGAGCTGTTTTTT. The encoded protein is CASSLDRAAGELFF.

The chain is built from TRBV27 and TRBJ2-7, with 10 bases aligning to TRBD1. CDR1 is MNHEY and CDR2 is SMNVEV in the germline V gene (reference sequence). V was clipped by 2 bases and J by 5 bases; unmatched bases: 15. The CDR3 loop spans 18 amino acids. The CDR3 sequence is CASSLTSGWTGGRNEQYF. The CDR3 DNA reads as TGTGCCAGCAGTTTAACGAGTGGTTGGACAGGGGGAAGAAACGAGCAGTACTTC.

This clone rates as medium-sized. The CDR3 region is CASSQDIISVDTQYF. CDR3 nucleotides: TGTGCCAGCAGCCAAGACATCATCAGTGTAGATACGCAGTATTTT. This chain links TRBV14 with TRBJ2-3; D unclear. CDR1 is SGHDN and CDR2 is FVKESK in the germline V gene. Trimming took off 0 bases at V and 5 bases at J, with 12 bases between the two ends. The CDR3 consists of 15 residues.

This clone occurred a few times. The rearrangement joins TRBV4-1 to TRBJ1-3; no firm D call. There are 16 residues in the CDR3. The V end was cut by 0 bases, the J end by 3 bases, with 12 bases between. CDR1 and CDR2 (germline): MGHRA, YSYEKL. The CDR3 here is CASSQDQQTSGNTIYF. In DNA form, the CDR3 reads TGCGCCAGCAGCCAAGATCAACAAACGAGTGGAAACACCATATATTTT.

The V and J genes are TRBV6-5 and TRBJ1-4; the D gene is possibly TRBD1 (6 bases). CDR3 length: 16 residues. Germline-derived CDR1 and CDR2 are MNHEY and SVGAGI. Trimming removed 2 bases from V and 8 bases from J, with 18 bases in between. CDR3 amino acids: CASSYLYGGGREKLFF. In nucleotides, the CDR3 is TGTGCCAGCAGTTACCTCTACGGGGGGGGCCGGGAAAAACTGTTTTTT.

The V call is TRBV19, the J call TRBJ2-1; D ambiguous. This CDR3 comprises 12 residues. Per the germline V gene, CDR1 is LNHDA and CDR2 is SQIVND (reference sequence). V was shortened by 6 bases and J by 8 bases, with 11 bases between the two germline ends. CDR3 protein: CASSHLKYEQFF. The DNA of the CDR3 is TGTGCCAGTAGCCATTTAAAATATGAGCAGTTCTTC. Full variable domain (missing parts from reference TRBV19 and TRBJ2-1): DGGITQSPKYLFRKEGQNVTLSCEQNLNHDAMYWYRQDPGQGLRLIYYSQIVNDFQKGDIAEGYSVSREKKESFPLTVTSAQKNPTAFYLCASSHLKYEQFFGPGTRLTVL.

J is TRBJ1-2 and V is TRBV25-1; D uncertain. V gave up 4 bases and J gave up 6 bases, with 12 bases separating them. Germline loops: CDR1 MGHDK, CDR2 SYGVNS. The CDR3 length is 13 residues. The DNA of the CDR3 is TGTGCCAGCAGTGTTGGGCAGAGTAATGGCTACACCTTC. It specifies CASSVGQSNGYTF.